The T cell receptor (beta chain) described here comes from a study of T cells after yellow fever vaccination. Looking at the study overall: Preparation of fractions with low cell numbers was performed using SMART-Seq v4 Ultra Low Input.

By 5'RACE template switching, TCR cDNA was produced, with a universal primer site and UMIs added in the process. TCRdb ran MiXCR on the 5' RACE reads and lists one entry per CDR3 protein. Among approximately 550,000 distinct CDR3 sequences listed, approximately 13% were seen once. From germline, CDR1 is ENHRY and CDR2 SYGVKD. This CDR3 has 15 amino acids. Unmatched junction bases numbered 12, after V lost 10 bases and J lost 6 bases. Study results and caveats: Primary-vaccination clones mostly resurfaced post-booster (about 96% CD4, just under 90% CD8).

Worth noting for this clonotype: Its antigen is not identified.

The specimen was PBMCs, collected on the day of the yellow fever booster vaccination. The genes are TRBV10-3 and TRBJ2-1, with 10 bases matching TRBD2. This receptor was taken from a man in his thirties or forties who received the YFV17D yellow fever vaccine. The CDR3, as DNA: TGTGCCACCCTACTGCGGACTAGCGGAGGCAATGAGCAGTTCTTC. Its protein product is CATLLRTSGGNEQFF.